This T cell receptor (beta chain) was captured by sequencing in a study of shared clonotypes between healthy human individuals (dated by TCRdb to the early 2020s). In the study overall: The cohort comprised two women and three men aged 18 to 49 years. For each donor, CD4 naive and CD4 memory were each given three plates, CD8 naive was given two plates, and CD8 memory was given one plate. Blood TCR repertoires of 5 or 6 healthy adults were deeply sequenced to estimate repertoire size and the extent of clonotype sharing between individuals. Different laboratories and diverse techniques were used to prepare libraries and sequence TCR repertoires, to increase sequencing depth and limit assay-specific biases. Between about 0.94 and 8.9 billion PBMCs per donor were obtained by leukapheresis.

The germline V gene provides CDR1 SGHRS and CDR2 YFSETQ. Trimmed from V: 5 bases; trimmed from J: 7 bases; junction bases lacking a gene match: 9. From the cysteine up to the phenylalanine, the CDR3 has a length of 15 residues. Kept here is only the CDR3 DNA, which spans 45 bases and is read in frame from base 1. Donors were healthy HIV-negative adults with no recently reported acute infections or vaccinations. All donors were Caucasian adults living in Nashville, Tennessee, USA. CD4+ T cells were enriched by magnetic negative selection, after which naive cells were positively selected on CD45RA and the negative fraction was taken as the memory subset. Blood was obtained by leukapheresis, after which PBMCs were separated by Ficoll-Histopaque density gradient centrifugation and cryopreserved in liquid nitrogen vapor phase. Analytical flow cytometry was used to check the purity and quantity of every magnetically sorted T cell population. Each sorted fraction had its genomic DNA isolated and then quantified by UV absorbance on a Nanodrop 2000c.

With regard to this clone: Its target antigen remains unknown. Per-nucleotide qualities are absent, and no much larger clonotype sits a single base away.

The full study reports these points: Based on pairwise subsampling, the degree of clonotype sharing among donors was expected to be affected by sequencing depth. When a handful of donors were compared, the shared fraction of clonotypes was around 5% for naive CD4, about 4% for naive CD8, roughly 2.3% for memory CD4, and roughly 0.4% for memory CD8. Because the study included a small number of donors, the genetic and exposure-history diversity represented was limited. Larger estimated clonotype richness was generally found for naive subsets than for memory subsets. Sampling was restricted to blood, and TCR repertoires in tissues likely differ from the TCR repertoires found in blood. Higher generation probabilities were observed for clonotypes shared by all four sorted-subset donors than for non-shared clonotypes. Even with the large sequencing depth, rarefaction of the sorted-subset datasets indicated that sequencing was incomplete.

Using the deep immunoSEQ assay, TCR CDR3 regions were amplified from genomic DNA by multiplex PCR. For each cell subset, the extracted genomic DNA was distributed evenly across all wells of several immunoSEQ 96-well plates, and each plate served as one replicate. For sorted subsets, around 0.2 ug genomic DNA, equal to tens of thousands of T cell genomes, was loaded into each replicate PCR. Purified libraries were measured with a Qubit 3.0 fluorometer, size-checked on a Bioanalyzer 2100, and measured again with the KAPA Library Quantification kit. Each immunoSEQ 96-well plate was sequenced on its own single-read 150-cycle Illumina NextSeq 550 flow cell. The source study handled its data this way. Because the immunoSEQ output held only junctional sequences and lacked quality scores, the filtering could not match the filtering applied to full-length reads. To assign V/J genes and CDR3, sequences were annotated against IMGT germline references using PyIR, a Python wrapper for IgBLAST v1.9. Reads with weak V/J assignments (E-value above 1e-6), missing CDR3, stop codons, out-of-frame junctions, or ambiguous translated residues were removed. V3J clonotypes were defined as sequences sharing the same inferred V gene, J gene, and CDR3 amino acid sequence. Percentage overlap between repertoires was computed as shared unique clonotypes divided by the size of the smaller repertoire. Repertoire richness was assessed with RTK rarefaction, the Chao1 estimator, and Recon v2.1 estimates of unobserved clonotypes. For all TCRbeta clonotypes obtained by the gDNA method from a handful of donors, generation probabilities were computed with OLGA. This immuneACCESS table, as held by TCRdb, lists in-frame sequences with V and J called but not all clones. Of the missing ones, under half trace to an unresolved V gene in checked studies; the others have no known cause. V and J calls and clone size are given by that table; D and trimming were obtained from the DNA. The sample table records millions of clones; more than 90% of these occur just once. The leading ten clones occupy over 0.12% of the sample.

The sequenced material came from naive CD4+ T cells sorted from blood. The cell subset or site label of this sample denotes: CD45RA+ positively selected. This sequence was found in a man younger than 35 in good health. The rearranged chain carries TRBV5-1 and TRBJ2-1, with 10 bases matching TRBD2. The CDR3: CASRSLAGDSNEQFF. At the DNA level, the sequence is TGCGCCAGCAGATCGCTAGCGGGAGATTCGAATGAGCAGTTCTTC.